These T cell receptor beta chains were read from a single sample in a study of blood T cell repertoires in COVID-19. Only in-frame clones appear in the TCRdb table, and some are missing; sequencing was by immunoSEQ multiplex PCR. The sample holds some 55,000 clones, 90% seen once. Source material: peripheral blood. These receptors all stem from a woman aged 35 to 49 with active COVID-19. Each CDR3 is given with its conserved first and last residue. The D gene is left open where the match is weak. Expanded clones are given a class, and other clones once, few, many or no size at all.

>TRBJ2-2|TRBV5-1|NA|17|TRBD1
TGCGCCAGCACCAAACGATCCGGACAGGGAAACACCGGGGAGCTGTTTTTT
CASTKRSGQGNTGELFF
>TRBJ2-5|TRBV9|NA|16|NA
TGTGCCAGCAGCGCACGAACTACTGGGGCCCAAGAGACCCAGTACTTC
CASSARTTGAQETQYF
>TRBJ1-2|TRBV5-1|NA|14|NA
TGCGCCAGCAGCTCGGATTCAAACACGGGGGGCTACACCTTC
CASSSDSNTGGYTF
>TRBJ2-1|TRBV7-8|NA|15|NA
TGTGCCAGCAGCCCCCGGGACTCATTTTTAAGTGAGCAGTTCTTC
CASSPRDSFLSEQFF
>TRBJ2-7|TRBV5-6|NA|16|TRBD2
TGTGCCAGCAGCTCAAAACTAGCGGTTAACTCCTACGAGCAGTACTTC
CASSSKLAVNSYEQYF
>TRBJ2-5|TRBV20-1|NA|14|TRBD2
TGCAGTGCTAGTAGACTAGCGGGGGGTGAGACCCAGTACTTC
CSASRLAGGETQYF
>TRBJ1-6|TRBV11-3|NA|14|NA
TGTGCCAGCAGCCCGGGGGGGAAGGATTCACCCCTCCACTTT
CASSPGGKDSPLHF
>TRBJ1-2|TRBV6-5|NA|14|TRBD1
TGTGCCAGCGTAAAAGACAGGGGATTCTATGGCTACACCTTC
CASVKDRGFYGYTF
>TRBJ2-7|TRBV21-1|NA|14|NA
TGTGCCAGCAGCAAAAGGGGACTACTCTACGAGCAGTACTTC
CASSKRGLLYEQYF
>TRBJ1-1|TRBV29-1|NA|11|NA
TGCAGCGTTTACGAACAGGGAGAAGCTTTCTTT
CSVYEQGEAFF
>TRBJ1-4|TRBV18|NA|15|NA
TGTGCCAGCTCACCACCGGCGGGGGCTAATGAAAAACTGTTTTTT
CASSPPAGANEKLFF
>TRBJ2-7|TRBV6-5|NA|13|NA
TGTGCCAGCAGCTGGGGCCGCTTGGGCGAGCAGTACTTC
CASSWGRLGEQYF
>TRBJ2-1|TRBV6-6|NA|18|TRBD2
TGTGCCAGCAGCCGAGTTGGGACTAGCGGGACCAGATACAATGAGCAGTTCTTC
CASSRVGTSGTRYNEQFF
>TRBJ2-1|TRBV4-1|few|18|TRBD1
TGCGCCAGCAGACAGGGGGCTTTAGTGGCCCGCTCCTACAATGAGCAGTTCTTC
CASRQGALVARSYNEQFF
>TRBJ1-2|TRBV12-5|NA|16|NA
TGTGCTAGTGGTTTGAATCTCGGGGAGAGGAGCTATGGCTACACCTTC
CASGLNLGERSYGYTF
>TRBJ1-5|TRBV19|NA|13|TRBD1
TGTGCCAGTAGTGTTACGGGACAGGGGGCTCTGCATTTT
CASSVTGQGALHF
>TRBJ2-3|TRBV5-4|NA|14|NA
TGTGCCAGCAGCGACATGGGCGGGTCCGATACGCAGTATTTT
CASSDMGGSDTQYF
>TRBJ1-2|TRBV5-5|NA|16|NA
TGTGCCAGCAGCCCCACCGGGTTGGACTCTAACTATGGCTACACCTTC
CASSPTGLDSNYGYTF
>TRBJ2-1|TRBV19|NA|14|NA
TGTGCCAGTAGTATGGGGGGATCCTACAATGAGCAGTTCTTC
CASSMGGSYNEQFF
>TRBJ1-1|TRBV3-1/TRBV3-2|NA|16|NA
TGTGCCAGCAGCCAAGGTGGGGGGAGCGGAGGCACTGAAGCTTTCTTT
CASSQGGGSGGTEAFF
>TRBJ1-4|TRBV21-1|NA|20|NA
TGTGCCAGCAGCAAAGGTTCGAGCTCCGGGAAGGGTGGACTTAATGAAAAACTGTTTTTT
CASSKGSSSGKGGLNEKLFF
>TRBJ2-1|TRBV11-3|NA|13|NA
TGTGCCAGCAGCTTAGACAGGGTCAATGAGCAGTTCTTC
CASSLDRVNEQFF
>TRBJ2-7|TRBV5-1|NA|13|NA
TGCGCCAGCCGCAAGGCAGGGATGGACGAGCAGTACTTC
CASRKAGMDEQYF
>TRBJ2-2|TRBV27|NA|14|NA
TGTGCCAGCAGTTTAAGCAGGGCCACCGGGGAGCTGTTTTTT
CASSLSRATGELFF
>TRBJ2-3|TRBV11-1|NA|16|NA
TGTGCCAGCAGCCGGTGGGGGGGGCGTATTCCAGATACGCAGTATTTT
CASSRWGGRIPDTQYF
>TRBJ1-2|TRBV18|NA|13|TRBD1
TGTGCCAGCTCACCGGACAGGGGTTTTGGCTACACCTTC
CASSPDRGFGYTF
>TRBJ1-1|TRBV29-1|once|16|TRBD1
TGCAGCGTTTCTAGGGACAGGGTGGGGATGAACACTGAAGCTTTCTTT
CSVSRDRVGMNTEAFF
>TRBJ2-1|TRBV5-4|NA|16|NA
TGTGCCAGCAGCTTGGCCGGGCAGGGGGGCAGAAATGAGCAGTTCTTC
CASSLAGQGGRNEQFF
>TRBJ2-1|TRBV9|NA|14|TRBD2
TGTGCCAGCAGCGTAGGCCCGGGGGGGGACGAGCAGTTCTTC
CASSVGPGGDEQFF
>TRBJ1-2|TRBV23-1|NA|15|TRBD1
TGCGCCAGCAGTCACGACCGGGACAGGGGGTATGGCTACACCTTC
CASSHDRDRGYGYTF
>TRBJ1-6|TRBV6-5|NA|14|NA
TGTGCCAGCAGACAAGGGGAGGCTTACACGTCCCTCCACTTT
CASRQGEAYTSLHF
>TRBJ1-2|TRBV6-5|NA|14|TRBD1
TGTGCCAGCAGCCGGACAGGCCTTAACTATGGCTACACCTTC
CASSRTGLNYGYTF
>TRBJ1-1|TRBV5-6|NA|17|TRBD1
TGTGCCAGCAGCCAGACAGGGGGGGCTATGGTAAACACTGAAGCTTTCTTT
CASSQTGGAMVNTEAFF
>TRBJ2-5|TRBV4-3|NA|17|TRBD2
TGCGCCAGCAGCCAAGATGGACTAGCGGGGGACCAAGAGACCCAGTACTTC
CASSQDGLAGDQETQYF
>TRBJ1-2|TRBV10-3|NA|13|TRBD1
TGTGCCATCAGTGCGACAGGGCCCTATGGCTACACCTTC
CAISATGPYGYTF
>TRBJ1-2|TRBV6-1|NA|13|NA
TGTGCCAGCAGTGAATCTGGAGTAGTCGGCTACACCTTC
CASSESGVVGYTF
>TRBJ1-6|TRBV6-4|NA|16|NA
TGTGCCAGCAGTCAATCTGCCTCGGGGGGGAATTCACCCCTCCACTTT
CASSQSASGGNSPLHF
>TRBJ1-1|TRBV6-5|NA|14|NA
TGTGCCAGCAGTCGACGTGAACGGGGCACTGAAGCTTTCTTT
CASSRRERGTEAFF
>TRBJ2-3|TRBV11-3|NA|12|NA
TGTGCCAGCAGCAGAGGAGGAGATACGCAGTATTTT
CASSRGGDTQYF